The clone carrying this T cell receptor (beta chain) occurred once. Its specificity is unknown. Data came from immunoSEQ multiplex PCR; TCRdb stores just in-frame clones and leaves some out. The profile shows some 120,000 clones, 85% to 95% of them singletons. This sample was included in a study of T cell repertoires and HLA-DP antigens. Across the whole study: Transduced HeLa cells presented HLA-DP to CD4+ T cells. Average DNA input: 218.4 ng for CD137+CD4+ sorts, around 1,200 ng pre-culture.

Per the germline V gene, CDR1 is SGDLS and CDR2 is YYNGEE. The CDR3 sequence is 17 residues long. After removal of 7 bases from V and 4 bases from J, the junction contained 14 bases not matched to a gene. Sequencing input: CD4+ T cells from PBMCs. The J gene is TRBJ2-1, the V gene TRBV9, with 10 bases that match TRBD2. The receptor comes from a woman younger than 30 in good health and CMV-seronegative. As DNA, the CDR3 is TGTGCCAGCGCCCCCCGGCTGTGGACTAGCGGATACAATGAGCAGTTCTTC. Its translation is CASAPRLWTSGYNEQFF.